This T cell receptor (beta chain) was identified during a study of blood T cell repertoires in COVID-19. Study at large: Samples came from the United States, Italy and Spain, spanning acute and convalescent COVID-19.

TCRdb's table, derived via immunoSEQ multiplex PCR, lists solely in-frame clones and lacks some. This table holds about 190,000 clones, 84% found once. All enrollees were roughly 18 to 89 years old and from roughly 26 US areas. Exposed enrollees encountered a COVID-19 case at some point within 2 weeks before study entry. V lost 7 bases to trimming and J lost 7 bases, with 20 bases between them. In germline, CDR1 is MGHDK, CDR2 SYGVNS. CDR3 size: 15 residues. The chain is built from TRBV25-1 and TRBJ2-1, with D possibly matching TRBD2 (6 bases). Sample: PBMCs or T cells enriched from blood (not recorded which). The receptor's source is a woman aged 25 to 45 who had been exposed to COVID-19. The CDR3 is CASNHHGGALNEQFF. The CDR3 DNA sequence: TGTGCCAGCAATCACCATGGCGGGGCTCTAAATGAGCAGTTCTTC. The complete variable domain, with remaining parts taken from reference TRBV25-1 and TRBJ2-1, reads EADIYQTPRYLVIGTGKKITLECSQTMGHDKMYWYQQDPGMELHLIHYSYGVNSTEKGDLSSESTVSRIRTEHFPLTLESARPSHTSQYLCASNHHGGALNEQFFGPGTRLTVL.